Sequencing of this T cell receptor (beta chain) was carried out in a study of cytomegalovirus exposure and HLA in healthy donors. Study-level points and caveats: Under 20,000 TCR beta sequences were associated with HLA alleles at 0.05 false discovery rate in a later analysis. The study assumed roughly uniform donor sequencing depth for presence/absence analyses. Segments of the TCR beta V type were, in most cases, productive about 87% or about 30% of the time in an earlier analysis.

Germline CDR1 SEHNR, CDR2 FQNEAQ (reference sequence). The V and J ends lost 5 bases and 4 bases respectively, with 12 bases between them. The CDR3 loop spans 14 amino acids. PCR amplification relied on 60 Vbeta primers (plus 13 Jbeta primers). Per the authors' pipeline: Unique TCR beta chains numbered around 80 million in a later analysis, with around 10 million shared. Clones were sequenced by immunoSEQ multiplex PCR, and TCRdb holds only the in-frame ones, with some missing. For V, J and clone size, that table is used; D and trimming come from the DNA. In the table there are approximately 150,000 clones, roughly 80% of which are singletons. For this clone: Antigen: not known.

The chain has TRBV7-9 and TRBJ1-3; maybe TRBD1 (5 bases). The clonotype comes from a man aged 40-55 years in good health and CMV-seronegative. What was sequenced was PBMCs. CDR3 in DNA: TGTGCCAGCAGCCTTACAGGAACGGGAAACACCATATATTTT. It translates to CASSLTGTGNTIYF.